Listed below are T cell receptor beta chains from one sample, sequenced in a study of neoadjuvant nivolumab and ipilimumab in lung cancer. Only in-frame clones appear in the TCRdb table, and some are missing; sequencing was by immunoSEQ multiplex PCR. Among 25,000 to 30,000 clones listed, 82% were seen once. The sequencing used tumor tissue, collected after neoadjuvant nivolumab, alone or with ipilimumab, at or shortly before surgery. The receptors derive from an adult with non-small cell lung cancer. CDR3s include the opening cysteine and the closing phenylalanine or tryptophan. A D gene is named only where the DNA matches it firmly. Size is omitted from some rows. Given values are once, few, many or a class for expanded clones.

V,length,D,J,size,CDR3,DNA
TRBV18,14,TRBD2,TRBJ2-1,.,CASSPGLANNEQFF,TGTGCCAGCTCACCAGGACTAGCGAACAATGAGCAGTTCTTC
TRBV9,15,TRBD1,TRBJ2-7,.,CASSVDGQGVYEQYF,TGTGCCAGCAGCGTAGATGGACAGGGGGTTTACGAGCAGTACTTC
TRBV10-3,14,.,TRBJ1-5,.,CATTGSGRNQPQHF,TGTGCCACTACAGGGTCTGGACGCAATCAGCCCCAGCATTTT
TRBV19,15,TRBD1,TRBJ1-5,.,CASSTVTGSNQPQHF,TGTGCCAGTAGTACGGTGACAGGGAGCAATCAGCCCCAGCATTTT
TRBV7-2,15,.,TRBJ2-7,.,CASSLEPDRSYEQYF,TGTGCCAGCAGCTTAGAACCGGACCGCTCCTACGAGCAGTACTTC
TRBV11-3,14,.,TRBJ2-1,.,CASSAGLTYNEQFF,TGTGCCAGCAGCGCGGGACTGACCTACAATGAGCAGTTCTTC
TRBV29-1,12,.,TRBJ2-1,once,CSVGRTHNEQFF,TGCAGCGTTGGAAGGACTCACAATGAGCAGTTCTTC
TRBV29-1,13,.,TRBJ2-3,.,CSVESGRADTQYF,TGCAGCGTTGAGTCAGGGCGGGCAGATACGCAGTATTTT
TRBV19,17,TRBD1,TRBJ1-2,medium-sized,CASSIDWTGARTYGYTF,TGTGCCAGTAGTATAGACTGGACAGGGGCCAGGACTTATGGCTACACCTTC
TRBV5-1,16,.,TRBJ2-3,.,CASSLISDPTSDTQYF,TGCGCCAGCAGCTTAATTTCGGACCCAACCTCAGATACGCAGTATTTT
TRBV2,14,.,TRBJ1-2,.,CASKRTGFWPSYTF,TGTGCCAGTAAGCGTACAGGATTTTGGCCAAGCTACACCTTC
TRBV10-2,15,.,TRBJ1-4,.,CASRVGPNPNEKLFF,TGCGCCAGCAGGGTGGGGCCCAATCCTAATGAAAAACTGTTTTTT
TRBV11-3,12,TRBD1,TRBJ2-7,.,CASSPQGDEQYF,TGTGCCAGCAGCCCACAGGGGGACGAGCAGTACTTC
TRBV6-6,14,TRBD1,TRBJ1-2,.,CASVNVQGAGGYTF,TGTGCCAGCGTCAACGTCCAGGGGGCGGGTGGCTACACCTTC